This TCR beta chain was sequenced for a study of cytomegalovirus exposure and HLA in healthy donors. Findings and limits, study-wide: Later analysis identified a missense DCLRE1C variant that was linked to TCR beta V- and J-gene trimming.

In the PCR, 60 Vbeta and 13 Jbeta primers were used. Sequencing used immunoSEQ multiplex PCR; TCRdb keeps in-frame clones, though not all of them. The sample yields about 160,000 clones, 82% seen once. V was pared by 7 bases and J by 3 bases, with 10 bases of the junction left unmatched. The germline CDR1 and CDR2 sequences are ENHRY and SYGVKD. The CDR3 has 15 residues. This clone appeared a few times. What it recognizes is unknown. The genes are TRBV10-3 and TRBJ2-7; 9 nucleotides agree with TRBD2. This clonotype originated in a girl aged 2 to 10 in good health and CMV-seropositive. The sequencing input was PBMCs. The CDR3 spells CAIKFLAGEGYEQYF. The CDR3 bases are TGTGCCATCAAGTTTTTAGCGGGAGAGGGCTACGAGCAGTACTTC.